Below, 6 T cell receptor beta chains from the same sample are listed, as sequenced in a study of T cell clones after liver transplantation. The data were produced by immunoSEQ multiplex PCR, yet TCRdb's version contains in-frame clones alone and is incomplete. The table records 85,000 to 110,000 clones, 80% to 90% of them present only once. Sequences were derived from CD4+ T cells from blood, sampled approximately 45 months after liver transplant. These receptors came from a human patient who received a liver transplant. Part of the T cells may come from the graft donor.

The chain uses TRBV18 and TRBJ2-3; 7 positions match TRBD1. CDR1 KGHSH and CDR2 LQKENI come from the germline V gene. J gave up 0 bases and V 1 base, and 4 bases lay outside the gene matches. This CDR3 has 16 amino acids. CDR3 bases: TGTGCCAGCTCACCACAGTCACAGGGGAGCACAGATACGCAGTATTTT. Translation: CASSPQSQGSTDTQYF.

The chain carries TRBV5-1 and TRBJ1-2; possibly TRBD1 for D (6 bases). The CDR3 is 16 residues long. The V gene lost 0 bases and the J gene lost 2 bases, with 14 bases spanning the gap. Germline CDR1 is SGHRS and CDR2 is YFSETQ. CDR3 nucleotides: TGCGCCAGCAGCTTGGTTACTTCGGGACAAAACTATGGCTACACCTTC. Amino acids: CASSLVTSGQNYGYTF.

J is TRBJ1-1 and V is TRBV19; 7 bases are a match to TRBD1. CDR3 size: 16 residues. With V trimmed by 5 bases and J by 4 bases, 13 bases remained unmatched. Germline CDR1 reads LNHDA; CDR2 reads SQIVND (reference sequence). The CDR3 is CASSLLPGGGFTEAFF. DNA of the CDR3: TGTGCCAGTAGTTTACTCCCAGGGGGAGGATTCACTGAAGCTTTCTTT.

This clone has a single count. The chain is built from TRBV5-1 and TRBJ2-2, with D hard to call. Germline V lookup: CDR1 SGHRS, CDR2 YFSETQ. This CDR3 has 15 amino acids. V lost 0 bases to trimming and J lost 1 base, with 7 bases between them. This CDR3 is CASSLAHLNTGELFF. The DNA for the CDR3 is TGCGCCAGCAGCTTGGCACACCTGAACACCGGGGAGCTGTTTTTT.

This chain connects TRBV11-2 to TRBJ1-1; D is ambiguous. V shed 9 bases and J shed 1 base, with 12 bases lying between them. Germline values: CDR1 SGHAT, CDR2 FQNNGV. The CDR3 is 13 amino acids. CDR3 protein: CASRPDSNTEAFF. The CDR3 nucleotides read TGTGCCAGTCGACCGGACTCGAACACTGAAGCTTTCTTT. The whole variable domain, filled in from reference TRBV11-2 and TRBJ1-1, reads EAGVAQSPRYKIIEKRQSVAFWCNPISGHATLYWYQQILGQGPKLLIQFQNNGVVDDSQLPKDRFSAERLKGVDSTLKIQPAKLEDSAVYLCASRPDSNTEAFFGQGTRLTVV.

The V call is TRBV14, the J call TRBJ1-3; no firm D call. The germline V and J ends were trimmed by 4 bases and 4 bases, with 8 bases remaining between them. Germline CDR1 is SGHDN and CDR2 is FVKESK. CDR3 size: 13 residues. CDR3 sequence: CASSPFRGNTIYF. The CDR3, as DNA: TGTGCCAGCAGCCCTTTCAGGGGAAACACCATATATTTT.